Listed here are 22 T cell receptor beta chains from one sample, sequenced in a study of CD8+CD57+ T cells in acquired aplastic anemia. Sequencing involved patients with CD8+CD57+ cell expansion previously shown by flow cytometry. Genomic DNA templated the TCR beta VDJ and CDR3 profiling. Each CDR3 protein gets one entry after TCRdb re-called the reads with MiXCR. The sample carries about 180,000 distinct CDR3 sequences, around half recorded once. Sequenced sample: sorted CD4+, CD8+, or CD8+CD57+ T cells (not recorded which) from PBMCs. These receptors were collected from a human donor with aplastic anemia.

Here the CDR3 DNA reads TGTGCCACCAGCGAAGGACAGGGAACTGGCTACACCTTC. Residues: CATSEGQGTGYTF. This chain joins TRBV24-1 and TRBJ1-2; 8 bases align to TRBD1. The CDR3 spans 13 residues. Germline V lookup: CDR1 KGHDR, CDR2 SFDVKD. V shed 7 bases, J shed 7 bases, and the junction held 7 bases outside the gene matches.

The chain carries TRBV11-2 and TRBJ2-5; 10 positions agree with TRBD1. This CDR3 comprises 17 residues. V was pared by 0 bases and J by 4 bases, with 8 bases of the junction left unmatched. Germline V gives CDR1 SGHAT, CDR2 FQNNGV. CDR3 residues: CASSLDSGTGVGETQYF. In nucleotides, the CDR3 is TGTGCCAGCAGCTTAGATTCCGGGACAGGGGTGGGAGAGACCCAGTACTTC.

A word on this clonotype: Given a much more abundant clone one base away, this may be a read error. The gene calls are TRBV6-1 and TRBJ2-1; D is ambiguous. From germline, CDR1 is MNHNS and CDR2 SASEGT. The length of the CDR3 is 15 residues. Deletions cut 2 bases from V and 6 bases from J, with 14 bases between. In DNA, the CDR3 is TGTGCCAGCAGTGAAATCTTAGGTTTCGCCAATGAGCAGTTCTTC. Encoded protein: CASSEILGFANEQFF.

A note on this clonotype: Just one base apart from a much larger clone, this may be a read error. V gene TRBV5-1 combines with J gene TRBJ2-1; the match to TRBD1 covers 7 bases. Per germline, CDR1 SGHRS and CDR2 YFSETQ. V shed 1 base, J shed 5 bases, and the junction held 6 bases outside the gene matches. The CDR3 sequence is 15 residues long. DNA of the CDR3: TGCGCCAGCAGCTTGCTGGGGACAGCCAACAATGAGCAGTTCTTC. It specifies CASSLLGTANNEQFF.

In this sample, this clonotype turned up a few times. J is TRBJ1-2 and V is TRBV5-1, with no clear D. This CDR3 region has 11 residues. Germline CDR1 SGHRS, CDR2 YFSETQ. Trimming removed 7 bases from V and 3 bases from J, with 7 bases in between. DNA of the CDR3: TGCGCCAGCCCTGTCTACTATGGCTACACCTTC. Protein sequence: CASPVYYGYTF.

This clonotype has just a few counts. The V gene is TRBV5-6, the J gene TRBJ1-5, with no clear D. CDR1 is SGHDT, CDR2 YYEEEE, per germline. V was cut by 1 base and J by 6 bases, with 8 bases left in between. The CDR3 contains 13 residues. CDR3 region: CASSLRFRQPQHF. The CDR3 bases are TGTGCCAGCAGCTTGAGATTTCGTCAGCCCCAGCATTTT.

Turning to this clonotype: A much larger clone sits a single nucleotide away, making a read error possible. This rearrangement joins TRBV27 to TRBJ2-1, with unresolved D. V was clipped by 3 bases and J by 11 bases, with 11 bases between them. CDR3 length equals 12 residues. In germline, CDR1 is MNHEY, CDR2 SMNVEV (reference sequence). For the CDR3, the DNA is TGTGCCAGCAGTTTGGGGTTCGGCCAGCAGTTCTTC. It encodes CASSLGFGQQFF.

In its sample, this clonotype was seen a few times. The J gene is TRBJ1-3, the V gene TRBV10-3; a weak D match, TRBD1 (5 bases). This CDR3 is 14 amino acids long. V lost 3 bases and J 2 bases, leaving 8 bases between the germline ends. Germline lookup yields CDR1 ENHRY and CDR2 SYGVKD. The CDR3 DNA is TGTGCCATCAGTGAAGGAGGGGCTGGAAACACCATATATTTT. Its protein is CAISEGGAGNTIYF.

This clonotype occurred many times. The J gene is TRBJ1-5, the V gene TRBV14; D not certain. The CDR3 sequence is 12 residues long. V was pared by 10 bases and J by 3 bases, with 10 bases between. The germline V gene encodes CDR1 SGHDN and CDR2 FVKESK. The CDR3 sequence: CANIGVNQPQHF. CDR3 sequence (DNA): TGTGCCAACATTGGGGTCAATCAGCCCCAGCATTTT.

The table lists this clonotype with many counts. This sequence joins TRBV5-1 and TRBJ2-7; 8 positions match TRBD1. V shed 1 base, J shed 0 bases, and the junction held 12 bases outside the gene matches. CDR1 and CDR2 (germline): SGHRS, YFSETQ. The CDR3 length is 18 residues. The CDR3 region has the DNA TGCGCCAGCAGCTTGTTAGGGACAGGCAGCTCCGTCTCCTACGAGCAGTACTTC. This sequence encodes CASSLLGTGSSVSYEQYF. Full variable domain (remainder filled in from reference TRBV5-1 and TRBJ2-7): KAGVTQTPRYLIKTRGQQVTLSCSPISGHRSVSWYQQTPGQGLQFLFEYFSETQRNKGNFPGRFSGRQFSNSRSEMNVSTLELGDSALYLCASSLLGTGSSVSYEQYFGPGTRLTVT.

About this clonotype itself: Sequence at one end of the junction differs from germline and may be a read error. V usage is TRBV10-3 and J usage is TRBJ2-7; D not certain. The CDR3 totals 13 residues. Per the germline V gene, CDR1 is ENHRY and CDR2 is SYGVKD. As DNA, the CDR3 is TGTGCCAGCAGTTACTCGAGTTTCTACGAGCAGTACTTC. Protein sequence: CASSYSSFYEQYF.

The chain has TRBV4-2 and TRBJ2-1; D is perhaps TRBD2 (6 bases). V was shortened by 0 bases and J by 8 bases, with 8 bases between the two germline ends. The length of the CDR3 is 13 residues. Germline loops: CDR1 LGHNA, CDR2 YNFKEQ. CDR3 coding DNA: TGTGCCAGCAGCCAAGAGAGGAGGGATGAGCAGTTCTTC. Its translation is CASSQERRDEQFF.

This clonotype was recorded at least ten times. As DNA, the CDR3 is TGTGCCAGCAGTCAGAGCCAGGGGAATTACAATGAGCAGTTCTTC. Translating it yields CASSQSQGNYNEQFF. The chain links TRBV6-1 to TRBJ2-1, with D possibly being TRBD1 (6 bases). In germline, CDR1 is MNHNS, CDR2 SASEGT. This CDR3 comprises 15 residues. V gave up 5 bases and J gave up 4 bases, with 15 bases separating them.

This clonotype was recorded a few times. The V call is TRBV20-1, the J call TRBJ2-1; TRBD1 agrees at 8 bases. This CDR3 spans 15 amino acids. The J segment lost 6 bases and the V segment lost 5 bases, leaving 12 bases of the junction unmatched. From germline, CDR1 is DFQATT and CDR2 SNEGSKA (reference sequence). CDR3 region: CSARDRGEGGNEQFF. In nucleotides, the CDR3 is TGCAGTGCTCGTGACAGGGGCGAGGGCGGCAATGAGCAGTTCTTC.

This clonotype was seen once. The gene calls are TRBV4-2 and TRBJ1-5; 8 bases fit TRBD1. V lost 4 bases to trimming and J lost 5 bases; unmatched junction nucleotides: 10. The CDR3 is 16 amino acids. Germline V gene lookup returns CDR1 LGHNA and CDR2 YNFKEQ. CDR3 DNA: TGTGCCAGCAGCCCCCCAGGGACAGGCCTCGATCAGCCCCAGCATTTT. Translated: CASSPPGTGLDQPQHF.

The chain is built from TRBV7-2 and TRBJ2-7; D ambiguous. The CDR3 totals 12 residues. V gave up 0 bases and J gave up 7 bases, with 7 bases separating them. Per germline, CDR1 SGHTA and CDR2 FQGNSA. CDR3 protein: CASSLARLEQYF. The CDR3 DNA reads TGTGCCAGCAGCTTAGCAAGGCTGGAGCAGTACTTC. The full variable domain, its missing parts supplied by reference TRBV7-2 and TRBJ2-7, is GAGVSQSPSNKVTEKGKDVELRCDPISGHTALYWYRQSLGQGLEFLIYFQGNSAPDKSGLPSDRFSAERTGGSVSTLTIQRTQQEDSAVYLCASSLARLEQYFGPGTRLTVT.

Remarks on this clonotype: At one end the junction does not follow the germline gene, possibly because of a read error. The V gene is TRBV12-3 or TRBV12-4, the J gene TRBJ1-1; tentative D call: TRBD1 (5 bases). This CDR3 is built from 14 residues. DNA for the CDR3: TGTGCCAGCACCGCCGACAGCTTTGCCACTGAAGCTCTCTTT. It specifies CASTADSFATEALF.

The chain is built from TRBV2 and TRBJ1-5; D unresolved. The germline V and J ends were trimmed by 8 bases and 14 bases, with 22 bases remaining between them. Germline V lookup: CDR1 SNHLY, CDR2 FYNNEI. The CDR3 contains 13 residues. CDR3 sequence (DNA): TGTGCCAGCGGTCCGAGAGCCCAAGCCTACGAGCATTTT. Protein product: CASGPRAQAYEHF.

A remark on this clonotype: The junction does not match germline at one end; this may be a read error. V and J are TRBV3-1 and TRBJ1-5, with unresolved D. The CDR3 spans 14 residues. CDR1 is LGHDT, CDR2 YNNKEL, per germline (reference sequence). The DNA for the CDR3 is TGTGCCAGCAGCCAAGACCACCGCCACCAGCCCCAACATTTT. Protein sequence: CASSQDHRHQPQHF.

The rearrangement uses TRBV20-1 and TRBJ1-2; 7 bases agree with TRBD1. This CDR3 region has 13 residues. Unmatched junction bases numbered 6, after V lost 5 bases and J lost 3 bases. In germline, CDR1 is DFQATT, CDR2 SNEGSKA (reference sequence). CDR3 DNA: TGCAGTGCTCGAACAGGGGCCCACTATGGCTACACCTTC. Residues: CSARTGAHYGYTF.

A note on this clonotype: A much larger clone sits a single nucleotide away, making a read error possible. This rearrangement joins TRBV7-2 to TRBJ2-2, with TRBD2 as a possible D gene (6 bases). The CDR3 has 15 residues. Germline values: CDR1 SGHTA, CDR2 FQGNSA. The CDR3 loop reads CAGSWASARTGELFF. For the CDR3, the DNA is TGTGCCGGCAGCTGGGCTAGCGCGCGGACCGGGGAGCTGTTTTTT.

The chain carries TRBV7-2 and TRBJ2-1; D is unresolved. The CDR3 consists of 13 residues. Germline CDR1 is SGHTA and CDR2 is FQGNSA. The germline V and J ends were trimmed by 5 bases and 6 bases, with 11 bases remaining between them. Written as DNA, the CDR3 is TGTGCCAGCAGCCTCCAGAGGTCCAATGAGCAGTTCTTC. Protein: CASSLQRSNEQFF.